This T cell receptor (beta chain) was retrieved from a study of blood T cell repertoires in COVID-19. Assay: immunoSEQ multiplex PCR; the TCRdb copy retains only in-frame clones and omits some. The table has tens of thousands of clones, about 87% seen once. CDR1 and CDR2 (germline): SGHRS, YFSETQ. With V trimmed by 4 bases and J by 0 bases, 3 bases remained unmatched. This CDR3 is 14 amino acids long. V usage is TRBV5-1 and J usage is TRBJ1-1; 7 bases are shared with TRBD1. This TCR was sampled from a human donor in a cohort sampled during active COVID-19. The sequenced sample was peripheral blood. Here the CDR3 reads CASSAGQLNTEAFF. CDR3 DNA sequence: TGCGCCAGCAGCGCGGGACAGCTGAACACTGAAGCTTTCTTT.